The rows below give T cell receptor beta chains drawn from one sample of a study of blood T cell repertoires in COVID-19. Assay used: immunoSEQ multiplex PCR; TCRdb lists only in-frame clones, some missing. The repertoire includes some 73,000 clones, about 79% of them detected once, and around 4.1% sits in the top ten. The material sequenced was peripheral blood. The source is a woman aged 55-75 years with acute or convalescent COVID-19. The conserved cysteine and the conserved F or W are not part of the CDR3 here.

TRBV7-9 | ASSLRTGSYGYT
TRBV11-2 | ASSTDLAGGLSGELF
TRBV29-1 | SVEIDRGSPNGYT
TRBV6-1 | ASSEDRDRVVGYT
TRBV7-9 | ASSPASGVGGELF
TRBV5-1 | ASSLEQGRNSPLH
TRBV5-1 | ASSFGRFLAYGYT
TRBV5-1 | ASSSSSGIPYEQY
TRBV7-2 | ASSWVGQDQGPQH
TRBV5-8 | ASTFGLAGGETQY
TRBV15 | ATGRQSNQPQH
TRBV7-2 | ASSSSGGSLSEQY
TRBV5-4 | ASSLQGAFGPEQF
TRBV23-1 | ASSQAPPRQKTYEQY
TRBV4-1 | ASSTEGGGFEQY
TRBV18 | ASSRGEFEQY
TRBV29-1 | SGGLVGYEQY
TRBV7-2 | ASSLSPYNEQF
TRBV24-1 | ATSDVRTGGTGELF
TRBV5-1 | ASSLRGLQGSTDTQY
TRBV15 | ATSRAGDYDYEQY
TRBV28 | ASSRLKSEQY
TRBV5-5 | ASSFGNRGSNEKLF
TRBV6-1 | ASSESRRRNQPQH
TRBV3-1/TRBV3-2 | ASSPLTGRQPQH
TRBV19 | ASSEGASNQPQH
TRBV11-3 | ASSYGTGGGDTQY
TRBV19 | ASSNTGGLKNTEAF
TRBV5-1 | ASSSGGAYNSPLH
TRBV11-2 | ASTPLRTLGYT
TRBV3-1/TRBV3-2 | ASSQDRLAGLNEQF
TRBV28 | ASSPLASGDTQY
TRBV2 | ASSRDGSGTDSPLH
TRBV30 | AWRSPLVHTGYGYT
TRBV6-5 | ASSTGTGRQGTQY
TRBV5-1 | ASSLGQSYNSPLH
TRBV7-9 | ASSFALGGTYEQY
TRBV7-2 | ASSSSTGVNTIY
TRBV9 | ASSPSNGRGSTDTQY
TRBV9 | ASSVQTVPSYEQY
TRBV5-8 | ASSLTGVLDIQY